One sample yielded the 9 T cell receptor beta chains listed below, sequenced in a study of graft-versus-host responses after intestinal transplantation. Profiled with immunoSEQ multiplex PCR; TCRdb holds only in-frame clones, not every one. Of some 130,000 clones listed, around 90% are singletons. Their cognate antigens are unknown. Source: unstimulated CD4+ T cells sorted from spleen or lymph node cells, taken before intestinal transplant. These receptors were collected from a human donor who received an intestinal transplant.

CDR3 coding DNA: TGTGCCAGCAGTGTGTGGGCGAGGGGCTACACCTTC. It encodes CASSVWARGYTF. The chain uses TRBV25-1 and TRBJ1-2; no clear D. V shed 4 bases and J shed 8 bases, with 11 bases lying between them. Germline V gives CDR1 MGHDK, CDR2 SYGVNS. The CDR3 has 12 residues.

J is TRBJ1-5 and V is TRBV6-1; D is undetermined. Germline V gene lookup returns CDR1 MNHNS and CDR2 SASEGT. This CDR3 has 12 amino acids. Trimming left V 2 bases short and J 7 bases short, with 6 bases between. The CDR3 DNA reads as TGTGCCAGCAGTGAAAGAGCCCAGCCCCAGCATTTT. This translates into CASSERAQPQHF.

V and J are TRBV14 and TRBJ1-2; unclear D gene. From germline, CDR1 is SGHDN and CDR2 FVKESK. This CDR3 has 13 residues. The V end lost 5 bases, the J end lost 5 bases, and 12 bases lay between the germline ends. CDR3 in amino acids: CASSLGREYGYTF. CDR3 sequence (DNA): TGTGCCAGCAGCTTAGGCCGGGAGTATGGCTACACCTTC.

The DNA for the CDR3 is TGCGCCAGCAGTGACGGCCGGGGGCGGAAGACCCAGTACTTC. Translation gives CASSDGRGRKTQYF. The V call is TRBV10-1, the J call TRBJ2-5, with D perhaps assigned TRBD1 or TRBD2 (6 bases each). Trimming stripped 3 bases from V and 6 bases from J, with 14 bases between. This CDR3 contains 14 residues. The germline V gene has CDR1 WNHNN and CDR2 SYGVQD (reference sequence).

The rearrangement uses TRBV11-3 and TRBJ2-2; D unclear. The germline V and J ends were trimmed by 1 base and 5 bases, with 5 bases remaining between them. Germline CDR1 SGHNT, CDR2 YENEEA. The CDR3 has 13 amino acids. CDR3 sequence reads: CASSLVGTGELFF. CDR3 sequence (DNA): TGTGCCAGCAGCTTAGTGGGGACCGGGGAGCTGTTTTTT. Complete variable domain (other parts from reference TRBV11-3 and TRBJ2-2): EAGVVQSPRYKIIEKKQPVAFWCNPISGHNTLYWYLQNLGQGPELLIRYENEEAVDDSQLPKDRFSAERLKGVDSTLKIQPAELGDSAVYLCASSLVGTGELFFGEGSRLTVL.

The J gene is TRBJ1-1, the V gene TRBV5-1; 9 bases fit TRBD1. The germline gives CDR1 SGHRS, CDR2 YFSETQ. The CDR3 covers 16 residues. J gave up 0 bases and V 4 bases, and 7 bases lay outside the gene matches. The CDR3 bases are TGCGCCAGCAGCCGTGGGACAGGGCATCTGAACACTGAAGCTTTCTTT. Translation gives CASSRGTGHLNTEAFF.

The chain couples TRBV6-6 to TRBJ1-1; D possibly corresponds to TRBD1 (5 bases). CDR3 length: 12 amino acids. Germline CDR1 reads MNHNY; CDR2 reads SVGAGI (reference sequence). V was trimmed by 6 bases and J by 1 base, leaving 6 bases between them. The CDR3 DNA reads TGTGCCAGCAGCCAGGGGAACACTGAAGCTTTCTTT. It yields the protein CASSQGNTEAFF.

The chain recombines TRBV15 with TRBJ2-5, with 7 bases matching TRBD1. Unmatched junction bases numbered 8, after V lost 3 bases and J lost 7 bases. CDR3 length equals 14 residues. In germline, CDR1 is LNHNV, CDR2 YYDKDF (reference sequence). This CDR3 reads CATSSKGAPRTQYF. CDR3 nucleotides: TGTGCCACCAGCAGCAAGGGGGCCCCCCGGACCCAGTACTTC.

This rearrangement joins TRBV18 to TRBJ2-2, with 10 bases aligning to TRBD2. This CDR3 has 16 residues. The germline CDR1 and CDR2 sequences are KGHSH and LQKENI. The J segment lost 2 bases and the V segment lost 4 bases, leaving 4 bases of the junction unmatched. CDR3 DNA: TGTGCCAGCTCACAGAGCGGGGGGGCCAACACCGGGGAGCTGTTTTTT. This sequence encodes CASSQSGGANTGELFF. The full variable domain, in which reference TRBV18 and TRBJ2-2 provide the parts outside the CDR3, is NAGVMQNPRHLVRRRGQEARLRCSPMKGHSHVYWYRQLPEEGLKFMVYLQKENIIDESGMPKERFSAEFPKEGPSILRIQQVVRGDSAAYFCASSQSGGANTGELFFGEGSRLTVL.